The entry below describes one T cell receptor beta chain. This record belongs to a study of identical twins. This CDR3 has 16 residues. Per germline, CDR1 SGHRS and CDR2 YFSETQ. The V end was cut by 6 bases, the J end by 0 bases, with 17 bases between. In TCRdb, the 5' RACE reads were re-called with MiXCR into one record per CDR3 protein. This sample has about 570,000 distinct CDR3 sequences, with 7.5% to 10% found just once. These records were also assigned to another study, of yellow fever vaccine responses in identical twins.

The gene calls are TRBV5-1 and TRBJ2-3, with D unresolved. The sample comprised PBMCs. The sequence was collected from a woman younger than 35 in good health. The CDR3 loop reads CASTTLPSISTDTQYF. In nucleotides, the CDR3 is TGCGCCAGCACCACGCTCCCCTCTATTAGCACAGATACGCAGTATTTT.